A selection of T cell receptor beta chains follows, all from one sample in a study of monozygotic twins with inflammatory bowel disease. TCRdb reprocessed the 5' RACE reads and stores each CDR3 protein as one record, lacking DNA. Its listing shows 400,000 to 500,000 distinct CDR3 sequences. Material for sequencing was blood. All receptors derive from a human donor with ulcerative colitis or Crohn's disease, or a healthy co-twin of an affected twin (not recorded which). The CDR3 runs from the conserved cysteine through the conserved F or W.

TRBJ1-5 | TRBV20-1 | CSASPWGQPQHF
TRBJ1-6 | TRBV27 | CASSSKSSYNSPLHF
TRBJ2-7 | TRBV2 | CASSEGYYEQYF
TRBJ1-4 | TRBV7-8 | CASSRLRTNEKLFF
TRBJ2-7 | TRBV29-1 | CSALDRGTVFDEQYF
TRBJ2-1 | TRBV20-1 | CSAVTSGGSYNEQFF
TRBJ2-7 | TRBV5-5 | CASTGGLGQGSYEQYF
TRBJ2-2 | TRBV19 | CASSIGREDFTGELFF
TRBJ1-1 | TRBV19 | CASSPEDTEAFF
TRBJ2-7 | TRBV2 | CASSTDRALSYEQYF
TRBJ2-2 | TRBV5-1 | CASSLRGSNTGELFF
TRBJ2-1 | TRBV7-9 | CASSRSGSVHF
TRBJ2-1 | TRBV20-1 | CSARDKDRAGSEQFF
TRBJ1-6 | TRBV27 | CASSFSGTGGSPLHF
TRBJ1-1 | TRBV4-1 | CASSQGGILSNTEAFF
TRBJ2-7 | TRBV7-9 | CASSLWDYEQYF
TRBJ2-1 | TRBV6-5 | CASGRPLGDEQFF
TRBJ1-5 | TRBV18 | CASSPKSVASNQPQHF
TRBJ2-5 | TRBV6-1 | CASSENRRQGGGRETQYF
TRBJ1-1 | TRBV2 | CASSDRVHEAFF
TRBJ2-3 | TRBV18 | CASSPFLAAASTDTQYF
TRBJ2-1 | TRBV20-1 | CSARAAGLGQFF
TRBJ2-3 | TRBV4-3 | CASSHSTGLLLQYF
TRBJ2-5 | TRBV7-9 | CASSSDRARETQYF
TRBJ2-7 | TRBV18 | CASSGQGGCYEQYF
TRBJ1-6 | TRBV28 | CASRLTGSVYSPLHF
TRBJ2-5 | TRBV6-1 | CASSESSAGQGYQETQYF
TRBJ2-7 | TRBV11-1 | CASSPRTGEGSVGPYEQYF
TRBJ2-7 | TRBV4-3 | CASSQEVTSYEQYF
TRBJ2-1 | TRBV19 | CASSTAPRETDEQFF
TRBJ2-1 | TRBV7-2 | CASSLAGQGFHNEQFF
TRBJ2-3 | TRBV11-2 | CASSLNLDSTDTQYF
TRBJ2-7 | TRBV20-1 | CSATRASGGPGVSSEQYF
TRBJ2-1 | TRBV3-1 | CASSRRGDQPYNEQFF
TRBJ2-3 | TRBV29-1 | CSQLGGGTDTQYF
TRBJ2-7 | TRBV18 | CASSPLSSGRGEQYF
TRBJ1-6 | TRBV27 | CASSITTGYNSPLHF
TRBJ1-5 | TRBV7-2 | CASRPDRRAQPQHF
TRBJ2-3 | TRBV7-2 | CASRNSLGGTDTQYF
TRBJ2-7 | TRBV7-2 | CASSLESYYEQYF
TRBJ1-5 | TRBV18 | CASSRRRDQPQHF